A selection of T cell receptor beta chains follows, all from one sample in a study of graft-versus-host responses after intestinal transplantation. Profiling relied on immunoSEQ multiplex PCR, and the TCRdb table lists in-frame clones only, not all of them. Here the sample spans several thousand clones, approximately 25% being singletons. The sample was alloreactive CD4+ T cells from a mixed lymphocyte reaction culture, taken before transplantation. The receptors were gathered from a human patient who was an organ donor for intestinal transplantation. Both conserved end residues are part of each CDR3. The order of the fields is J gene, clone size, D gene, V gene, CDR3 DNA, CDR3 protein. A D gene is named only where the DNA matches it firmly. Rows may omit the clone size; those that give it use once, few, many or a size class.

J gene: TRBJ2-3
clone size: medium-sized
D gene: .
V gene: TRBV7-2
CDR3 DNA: TGTGCCAGTGGAGCTGGGGCTAGCACAGATACGCAGTATTTT
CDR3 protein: CASGAGASTDTQYF

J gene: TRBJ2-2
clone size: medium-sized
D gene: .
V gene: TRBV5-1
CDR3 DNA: TGCGCCAGCAGCTTTCCAGGAAAGTCCGGGAGTGCCGGGGAGCTGTTTTTT
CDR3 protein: CASSFPGKSGSAGELFF

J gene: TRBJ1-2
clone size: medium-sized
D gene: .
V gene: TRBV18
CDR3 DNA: TGTGCCAGCTCACCAGGACAGAACTATGGCTACACCTTC
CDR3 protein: CASSPGQNYGYTF

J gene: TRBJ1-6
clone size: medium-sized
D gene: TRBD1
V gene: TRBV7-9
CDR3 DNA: TGTGCCAGCGGAAGGGGGCGCGTTGGGGATTCACCCCTCCACTTT
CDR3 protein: CASGRGRVGDSPLHF

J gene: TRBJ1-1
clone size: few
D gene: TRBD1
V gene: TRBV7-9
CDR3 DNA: TGTGCCAGCAGCCCCCACCGACAGGGAGTCAGTGAAGCTTTCTTT
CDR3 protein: CASSPHRQGVSEAFF

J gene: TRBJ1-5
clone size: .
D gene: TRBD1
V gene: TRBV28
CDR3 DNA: TGTGCCAGCAGTTTTTACCGGGACAGACATCAGCCCCAGCATTTT
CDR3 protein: CASSFYRDRHQPQHF

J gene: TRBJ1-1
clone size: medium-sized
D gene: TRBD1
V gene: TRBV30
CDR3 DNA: TGTGCCTGGAGTGGGAAAAACAGGGGGGCGAACACTGAAGCTTTCTTT
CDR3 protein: CAWSGKNRGANTEAFF

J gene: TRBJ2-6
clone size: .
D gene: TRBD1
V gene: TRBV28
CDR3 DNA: TGTGCCAGCAGTTTACCCCGACAGGGGGCGTCAGGGGCCAACGTCCTGACTTTC
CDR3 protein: CASSLPRQGASGANVLTF

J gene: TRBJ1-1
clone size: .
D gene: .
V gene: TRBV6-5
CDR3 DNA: TGTGCCAGCAGTCGCCTAGGGAACACTGAAGCTTTCTTT
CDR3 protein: CASSRLGNTEAFF

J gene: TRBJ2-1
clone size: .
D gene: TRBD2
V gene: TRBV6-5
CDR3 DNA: TGTGCCAGCAGTGACTTTCAGCGGGGCAATGAGCAGTTCTTC
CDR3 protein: CASSDFQRGNEQFF

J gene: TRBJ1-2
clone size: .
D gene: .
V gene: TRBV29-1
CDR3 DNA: TGCAGCGCCGACCCAAGGGGGGGCTATGGCTACACCTTC
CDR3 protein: CSADPRGGYGYTF

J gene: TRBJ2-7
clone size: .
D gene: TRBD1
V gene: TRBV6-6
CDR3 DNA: TGTGCCAGCTGCAAACAGGGGTATTCCTACGAGCAGTACTTC
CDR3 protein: CASCKQGYSYEQYF

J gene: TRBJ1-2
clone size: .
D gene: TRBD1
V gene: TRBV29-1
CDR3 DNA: TGCAGCGTTGAGGTCGCCAGGGGGCGAGGGGGCTACACCTTC
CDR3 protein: CSVEVARGRGGYTF